Below are 3 T cell receptor beta chains sequenced from a single sample in a study of Graves' ophthalmopathy and Graves' hyperthyroidism. The sequenced template was RNA, covering the TCR beta CDR3 region. Investigators did first-round RT-PCR with HTBI primers, then second-round multiplex PCR. Via MiXCR, TCRdb re-called the multiplex PCR reads, giving one row per CDR3 protein. The sample has around 1.1 million distinct CDR3 sequences; about 35% are singletons. The sequencing sample was made of peripheral blood or thyroid tissue (not recorded which). The source of these receptors is an adult man with Graves' hyperthyroidism.

This clonotype has ten or more counts. The chain employs TRBV7-3 and TRBJ2-5; 8 nucleotides agree with TRBD2. The germline V gene has CDR1 SGHTA and CDR2 FQGTGA. Trimming at V came to 6 bases and at J to 0 bases, leaving 12 bases not matched to a gene. CDR3 size: 17 residues. This CDR3 reads CASSKGVAGPHQETQYF. Here the CDR3 DNA reads TGTGCCAGCAGTAAAGGCGTAGCGGGACCCCACCAAGAGACCCAGTACTTC.

This clonotype came up many times. This sequence joins TRBV19 and TRBJ1-1; D call uncertain. Per the germline V gene, CDR1 is LNHDA and CDR2 is SQIVND (reference sequence). V gave up 1 base and J gave up 3 bases, with 3 bases separating them. CDR3 length: 12 residues. Written as DNA, the CDR3 is TGTGCCAGTAGTATAGGATACACTGAAGCTTTCTTT. Its translation is CASSIGYTEAFF.

This clonotype was counted many times. The gene calls are TRBV20-1 and TRBJ2-5, with TRBD1 matching over 7 bases. The germline V gene encodes CDR1 DFQATT and CDR2 SNEGSKA (reference sequence). V trimming: 5 bases; J trimming: 2 bases; junction bases outside the gene matches: 11. The CDR3 consists of 15 residues. The CDR3 sequence: CSAVIGTALQETQYF. CDR3 DNA: TGCAGTGCTGTAATTGGGACAGCTCTACAAGAGACCCAGTACTTC.